Presented here are 8 T cell receptor beta chains from one specimen sequenced in a study of T-cell reconstitution after alpha-beta-depleted transplantation in children. This sample's TCRbeta library carried unique molecular identifier barcodes. TCRdb redid the calling of the PCR reads with MiXCR, one entry per CDR3 protein. The sample carries some 390,000 distinct CDR3 sequences, roughly 22% recorded once. Sequenced material: PBMCs from the stem cell graft donor, taken from the stem cell graft. The source is a human donor who donated a stem cell graft to a child with acute myeloid leukemia.

The rearrangement joins TRBV10-3 to TRBJ2-2; D uncertain. Germline V gives CDR1 ENHRY, CDR2 SYGVKD. The V gene lost 7 bases and the J gene lost 1 base, with 10 bases spanning the gap. The CDR3 runs to 14 residues. The CDR3 protein is CAITEQRNTGELFF. The CDR3 coding sequence is TGTGCCATCACCGAACAGAGGAACACCGGGGAGCTGTTTTTT.

DNA of the CDR3: TGTGCCAGCAGCTCGAGGGGACTAGCGGGGGGTGAGCAGTTCTTC. Translated, it gives CASSSRGLAGGEQFF. The chain is built from TRBV7-8 and TRBJ2-1; TRBD2 agrees at 15 bases. Germline trimming cut 4 bases from V and 9 bases from J; bases unmatched to any gene: 4. Per germline, CDR1 SGHVS and CDR2 FQNEAQ. CDR3 length: 15 amino acids.

The J gene is TRBJ2-3, the V gene TRBV20-1; TRBD2 matches 12 bases. Germline CDR1 and CDR2: DFQATT and SNEGSKA (reference sequence). The CDR3 is 16 residues long. Trimming removed 6 bases from V and 5 bases from J; junction bases left unmatched: 12. The CDR3 sequence is CSATGTSGSGGDTQYF. DNA of the CDR3: TGCAGTGCAACCGGGACTAGCGGGTCGGGAGGAGATACGCAGTATTTT.

This chain links TRBV29-1 with TRBJ2-7; 11 nucleotides agree with TRBD1. Germline V CDR1 and CDR2: SQVTM, ANQGSEA. After removal of 4 bases from V and 3 bases from J, the junction contained 8 bases not matched to a gene. The CDR3 has 15 residues. CDR3 coding DNA: TGCAGCGTTGTCCCTTTCGGGACAGGGGGCTACGAGCAGTACTTC. Its protein product is CSVVPFGTGGYEQYF.

The chain uses TRBV20-1 and TRBJ2-3; 9 positions agree with TRBD2. V lost 6 bases, J lost 2 bases, and 12 bases stayed unmatched. The CDR3 is 16 amino acids. The germline gives CDR1 DFQATT, CDR2 SNEGSKA (reference sequence). The CDR3: CSANPGLAGITDTQYF. In DNA, the CDR3 is TGCAGTGCCAACCCCGGGCTAGCGGGAATCACAGATACGCAGTATTTT.

At least ten counts were recorded for this clonotype. The rearrangement links TRBV20-1 to TRBJ2-3; no reliable D call. Germline assignment: CDR1 DFQATT and CDR2 SNEGSKA (reference sequence). Trimming removed 6 bases at V and 5 bases at J, with 15 bases between. The CDR3 covers 13 residues. DNA of the CDR3: TGCAGTGCCCACACAGCAACGAGAGATACGCAGTATTTT. Its protein product is CSAHTATRDTQYF.

This rearrangement joins TRBV6-2 or TRBV6-3 to TRBJ2-1; D uncertain. The CDR3 sequence is 14 residues long. Germline values: CDR1 MNHEY, CDR2 SVGEGT. V lost 6 bases and J lost 3, with 12 bases in between. The CDR3 loop is CASRSRSFYNEQFF. In nucleotides, the CDR3 is TGTGCCAGCAGGAGCAGGTCTTTCTACAATGAGCAGTTCTTC.

A few counts support this clonotype. J is TRBJ2-1 and V is TRBV7-9; 9 bases align to TRBD1. The junction had 6 bases not matched to a gene; V was cut back by 2 bases and J by 7 bases. The CDR3 sequence is 15 residues long. Per germline, CDR1 SEHNR and CDR2 FQNEAQ (reference sequence). The CDR3 DNA reads TGTGCCAGCAGCTTATGGACAGGGGACATGAATGAGCAGTTCTTC. Amino acids: CASSLWTGDMNEQFF.